This T cell receptor beta chain was obtained from a study of identical twins. Broader study findings: Cord blood beta clonotypes present at high abundance carried fewer insertions; no such pattern appeared in memory repertoires. In beta out-of-frame sequences, the excess sharing between twins was weaker.

Trimming took 0 bases from V and 1 from J, leaving 4 bases between them. This CDR3 region has 13 residues. CDR1 and CDR2 (germline): SEHNR, FQNEAQ (reference sequence). The cDNA had a unique molecular identifier and a template-switch universal primer site. TCRdb recomputed calls from the 5' RACE reads with MiXCR, one row per CDR3 protein. Altogether about 530,000 distinct CDR3 sequences are present, approximately 20% being singletons, with the ten largest covering 0.45% to 0.5%. The sample holds one count of this clonotype. What it recognizes is unknown. The same sample was also studied in work on yellow fever vaccine responses in identical twins. That work adds: After vaccination, twins' T cell response reportedly seemed partly convergent, partly personalized.

The TCR originated in a woman aged 18-29 years in good health. The chain employs TRBV7-9 and TRBJ2-7; D remains ambiguous. Sequencing used CD4+ T cells sorted from blood. CDR3 residues: CASSLAESYEQYF. Written as DNA, the CDR3 is TGTGCCAGCAGCTTAGCGGAATCCTACGAGCAGTACTTC.